The sequence of this TCR beta chain was determined in a study of PD-1 blockade in classical Hodgkin lymphoma. Per germline, CDR1 SGHNT and CDR2 YYREEE (reference sequence). There are 12 residues in the CDR3. V lost 5 bases and J 3 bases, leaving 9 bases between the germline ends. Generated by immunoSEQ multiplex PCR, the TCRdb table keeps only in-frame clones and is missing some. The table shows about 97,000 clones, with roughly 84% occurring only once. Patients all relapsed after autologous stem cell transplantation, and there was variation in brentuximab vedotin exposure. Classifying best responses yielded complete response, partial response or progressive disease. Details on this clone: The antigen is not known.

General study points: CD8+ TCR diversity did not rise significantly by C4D1, unlike CD4+.

This chain links TRBV5-4 with TRBJ2-7; D is ambiguous. The TCR sequence derives from a human donor with classical Hodgkin lymphoma. The specimen comprised peripheral blood mononuclear cells (PBMCs), sampled at baseline. The chain's CDR3 is CASRHPSYEQYF. In nucleotides, the CDR3 is TGTGCCAGCAGACACCCTAGCTACGAGCAGTACTTC.